The text below deals with one T cell receptor (beta chain). Its antigen is unidentified. This sample stems from a study of T cells expressing NK-cell markers. Study-wide results and limits: Researchers report these clonotypes also headed the CD3+CD56-NKG2C+ fraction in several donors. Several donors had dominant NKG2C+ clonotypes that comprised about 1.0-8% of their CD8+ T cells.

It was by 5'RACE template switching with UMIs that TCR beta cDNA was made. TCRdb reprocessed the 5' RACE reads, keeping one entry per CDR3 protein, no DNA. Recorded for this sample: over 150,000 distinct CDR3 sequences. The sequence came from a man aged 18 to 69 in good health. The specimen was blood T cells: a sorted CD56 or NKG2C T cell subset, CD4+ or CD8+ T cells, or bulk PBMC T cells (not recorded which).

CDR3 sequence reads: CASSSRTGGFYEQYF. The genes are TRBV27 and TRBJ2-7; TCRdb proposes TRBD1, but this gene call is untestable without DNA. This CDR3 contains 15 residues. The germline V gene encodes CDR1 MNHEY and CDR2 SMNVEV (reference sequence).